The T cell receptor (beta chain) described here comes from a study of T-cell memory formation after mild COVID-19 listed by TCRdb under 2021. Concerning the study at large: Most TCR sequence clusters were specific to one of the two donors. Two young, previously healthy adult volunteers, one female and one male, were included in the cohort. T-cell clones expanding and contracting after mild COVID-19 in a couple of donors were tracked by longitudinal TCRalpha and TCRbeta repertoire sequencing.

This clonotype was detected a few times. This clone's antigen is unknown. Per-nucleotide qualities are absent, and no much larger clonotype sits a single base away. Ficoll-Paque density gradient centrifugation was used to isolate PBMCs. Results and caveats for the whole study, not just this receptor: Some responding clones were detected in pre-infection memory, which suggested that pre-existing cross-reactive memory T cells had joined the SARS-CoV-2 response. The study included only a couple of mild cases, and larger cohorts that include severe cases with pre-infection samples were judged to be necessary. Balanced CD4/CD8 phenotypes were observed for clones contracting from day 15 to 85, whereas a bias towards CD4+ was observed for a second wave of clones expanding from day 15 to 37. The second-wave clones that peaked on day 37 were not confirmed to be SARS-CoV-2 specific. Contracting CD4+ clones were found mainly in CM and EM memory subsets, while CD8+ clones were enriched in EMRA.

Sequencing used an Illumina NovaSeq 6000. cDNA libraries for TCRalpha and TCRbeta were prepared by 5'RACE using constant-segment primers, with sample barcodes and unique molecular identifiers added. RNA was extracted from every sample with Trizol reagent. Library amplification was performed in two PCR steps, and a second sample barcode and Illumina TruSeq adapters were introduced in the second step. Sequencing of libraries was performed on an Illumina NovaSeq with 2 x 150 bp paired-end reads. The original pipeline was this. The reads were demultiplexed and collapsed into UMI-guided consensus sequences using migec v1.2.7. Using mixcr v2.1.11, the UMI consensuses were aligned to TRA and TRB V and J templates and assembled into clonotypes. A clonotype was counted as expanded or contracted only if both edgeR and NoisET called the change significant, with noise models trained on biological replicates. For edgeR calls, the cutoffs were a false discovery rate-adjusted p below 0.01 and a log2 fold-change threshold of 1. As an exploratory analysis of dynamics, max-normalized trajectories of the 1000 most abundant clonotypes were examined with PCA combined with hierarchical clustering. Each responding clone was given a CD4 or CD8 phenotype based on the CD4+ and CD8+ repertoires, which had been sequenced separately. The public reads were reprocessed in TCRdb via fastp at Q25 and MiXCR, keeping in-frame beta chains. When rows share a CDR3 protein, they turn into one entry using the most common DNA and genes. In this record, the V and J calls reflect TCRdb's handling and not the investigators' own analysis. The sample table contains around 120,000 distinct CDR3 sequences; only one count was recorded for 15% to 20% of them. In total, the top ten clones hold approximately 15% of the sample.

Sequences SGHNT (CDR1) and YYREEE (CDR2) are obtained from the germline V gene (reference sequence). The CDR3 numbers 12 residues from cysteine through phenylalanine. Only the CDR3 DNA is retained, 36 bases long and in frame from the first base. V was cut back by 4 bases and J by 0 bases, leaving a gap of 4 bases between them. The clonotype comes from an adult woman who had mild COVID-19 (a few samples of this study predate the infection). The sample titles of this study are shuffled in the database, so cell type and time point are left out; the donor was told from shared clones. The sequenced sample was PBMCs or a T cell subset sorted from them (not recorded which). The chain joins TRBV5-4 to TRBJ1-2; the D gene cannot be named for sure. The base sequence is TGTGCCAGCAGCGGGGCTAACTATGGCTACACCTTC. Its translation reads: CASSGANYGYTF.